Each of the 7 T cell receptor beta chains below was sequenced from the same sample in a study of post-analysis software for immune sequencing data. Whole-study results and caveats: TRBV segments more frequent in patients than in controls numbered about five and included TRBV5-6, TRBV5-1 and TRBV20-1.

The antigens of these receptors remain unknown. Unique molecular identifiers featured in each of the TCR beta cDNA libraries. TCRdb analysed the PCR reads with MiXCR anew, one entry per CDR3 protein. The repertoire holds 350,000 to 450,000 distinct CDR3 sequences, with about a third as singletons. Sequencing was performed on blood. These receptors all come from a girl aged 5-17 years with multiple sclerosis.

The chain recombines TRBV6-5 with TRBJ2-7; a weak D match, TRBD1 (5 bases). CDR3 length: 15 residues. The V end was cut by 2 bases, the J end by 0 bases, with 11 bases between. The V gene's germline CDR1 is MNHEY and CDR2 SVGAGI. CDR3 loop: CASSYNQGVSYEQYF. DNA of the CDR3: TGTGCCAGCAGTTACAACCAGGGCGTCTCCTACGAGCAGTACTTC.

The V gene is TRBV28, the J gene TRBJ2-5; D may be TRBD1 or TRBD2 (5 bases each). The CDR3 runs 12 residues. Germline V gene data show CDR1 as MDHEN and CDR2 as SYDVKM. V dropped 10 bases and J dropped 1 base, with 10 bases sitting between them. The CDR3 bases are TGTGCCACCTGGGACCCCCAAGAGACCCAGTACTTC. This translates into CATWDPQETQYF.

This clonotype was seen only a few times. The J gene is TRBJ2-4, the V gene TRBV9; a possible D gene is TRBD2 (6 bases). V was pared by 2 bases and J by 3 bases, with 6 bases between. The CDR3 is 13 residues long. Germline CDR1 SGDLS, CDR2 YYNGEE. In DNA, the CDR3 is TGTGCCAGCAGCGTCGGGGGCAAAAACATTCAGTACTTC. Translating gives CASSVGGKNIQYF.

In regard to this clonotype: It may be a read error: a sequence one base away is much more abundant. The chain has TRBV12-3 or TRBV12-4 and TRBJ2-3, with a weak D call TRBD2 (6 bases). The CDR3 consists of 16 residues. The germline V and J ends were trimmed by 6 bases and 3 bases, with 19 bases remaining between them. CDR3 DNA: TGTGCCAGCAGCGGACCCGGGGCTAGCGTGACAGATACGCAGTATTTT. Translation: CASSGPGASVTDTQYF.

The V gene is TRBV29-1, the J gene TRBJ1-1, with 7 nucleotides matching TRBD1. V lost 0 bases and J lost 6; bases outside the gene matches: 10. CDR3 size: 15 residues. CDR1 SQVTM and CDR2 ANQGSEA come from the germline V gene. CDR3 in amino acids: CSVEDPDPGGPEAFF. CDR3 in DNA: TGCAGCGTTGAAGATCCGGACCCAGGGGGTCCTGAAGCTTTCTTT.

As concerns this clonotype: Being one base from a much bigger clone, this may be a read error. This chain connects TRBV10-2 to TRBJ2-5, with 8 nucleotides matching TRBD1. Germline assignment: CDR1 WSHSY and CDR2 SAAADI. V trimming: 5 bases; J trimming: 3 bases; junction bases outside the gene matches: 5. The CDR3 runs 14 residues. As DNA, the CDR3 is TGCGCCAGCAGTCTACAGGGGGTAGAAGAGACCCAGTACTTC. Translation: CASSLQGVEETQYF.

This chain uses TRBV6-5 with TRBJ2-1, with TRBD1 matching over 8 bases. The ends lost 3 bases at V and 7 bases at J; junction bases unmatched: 8. This CDR3 comprises 15 residues. CDR1 and CDR2 (germline): MNHEY, SVGAGI. CDR3 loop: CASSYMQGAQNEQFF. In nucleotides, the CDR3 is TGTGCCAGCAGTTATATGCAGGGGGCCCAAAATGAGCAGTTCTTC.